The clone carrying this T cell receptor beta chain was detected only a few times. Its specificity is not known. The genes are named according to mouse. Read data end 1 residue before the CDR3 end; the end is taken from the germline J gene. The sample belongs to a study of tissue T cells after allogeneic stem cell transplantation. Study conclusions and caveats: Motif-based clustering found tissue-specific repertoire signatures shared across patients, though few clones were shared. Within patients, tissue anatomy strongly shaped TCR repertoire composition. This small cohort was clinically heterogeneous, and sampling depth was a limitation.

The CDR3 sequence is 14 residues long. CDR1 and CDR2 (germline): SGHLS, HYDKME. The V and J ends lost 0 bases and 2 bases respectively, with 8 bases between them. Stated time point: mouse harvest day 14 after allogeneic transplant. Each mouse received 10^7 T-cell-depleted marrow cells plus 10^6 splenic CD5+ T cells by tail vein. Mice had MHC-mismatched B6 into BALB/c GVHD, sampled day 7 or 14. The method was immunoSEQ multiplex PCR; TCRdb's version includes in-frame clones alone and lacks a portion of them. The sample has 7,000 to 9,500 clones, 35% to 40% seen once. The specimen was skin. This sequence originates from a female BALB/c mouse given C57BL/6 T cells with graft-versus-host disease after an allogeneic hematopoietic cell transplant. The chain joins TRBV12-2 to TRBJ2-5; D perhaps matches TRBD1 (6 bases). The CDR3: CASSLQGIQDTQYF. The part of the CDR3 DNA that was read is TGTGCCAGCTCTCTCCAGGGGATCCAAGACACCCAGTAC.